Listed below are T cell receptor beta chains from one sample, sequenced in a study of cytomegalovirus exposure and HLA in healthy donors. This table comes from immunoSEQ multiplex PCR, and its TCRdb copy is limited to in-frame clones, with some not included. The repertoire holds 65,000 to 75,000 clones, with 65% to 70% as singletons. Source material: PBMCs. The receptors stem from a woman under 40 in good health and CMV-seronegative. The CDR3 runs from the conserved cysteine through the conserved F or W. A D gene is named only where the DNA matches it firmly. The size field is filled for only some rows; it gives once, few, many or a size class.

few,-,TRBV7-3,TRBJ2-3,TGTGCCAGCGTTCAAGGGGGTAGCACAGATACGCAGTATTTT,CASVQGGSTDTQYF
-,-,TRBV5-6,TRBJ2-7,TGTGCCAGCAGCCAGGGGGGAGACGAGCAGTACTTC,CASSQGGDEQYF
-,-,TRBV4-1,TRBJ1-2,TGCGCCAGCAGCTACCGGGAGGACTATGGCTACACCTTC,CASSYREDYGYTF
-,TRBD1,TRBV2,TRBJ2-1,TGTGCCAGCAGTGGAGACAGGGGAAACTACAATGAGCAGTTCTTC,CASSGDRGNYNEQFF
-,-,TRBV7-2,TRBJ1-5,TGTGCCAGCAGCTTAGTGGGTAGGGGGAATCAGCCCCAGCATTTT,CASSLVGRGNQPQHF
-,-,TRBV19,TRBJ2-3,TGTGCCAGTAGCCCAGAGGGACACAAGGCGCAGTATTTT,CASSPEGHKAQYF
-,-,TRBV6-1,TRBJ1-2,TGTGCCAGCATGGCGCGGGGGGCTGTGCAAGGCTACACCTTC,CASMARGAVQGYTF
-,-,TRBV21-1,TRBJ2-3,TGTGCCAGCAGCAAAGCTCCGACAGGCCGCACAGATACGCAGTATTTT,CASSKAPTGRTDTQYF
-,TRBD1,TRBV7-8,TRBJ2-5,TGTGCCAGCAGCTCCCTGGGGGGGACAGGGGAGACCCAGTACTTC,CASSSLGGTGETQYF
-,TRBD1,TRBV28,TRBJ2-5,TGTGCCAGCAGTCTCACCACAGGGGGCGAATTGGAGACCCAGTACTTC,CASSLTTGGELETQYF
once,-,TRBV5-1,TRBJ1-5,TGCGCCAGCAGGGGTGAGGCAAATCAGCCCCAGCATTTT,CASRGEANQPQHF
-,TRBD2,TRBV10-3,TRBJ2-1,TGTGCCATCAGTGAAATCGGATCTCGGGGGGGTGAGCAGTTCTTC,CAISEIGSRGGEQFF
-,-,TRBV5-4,TRBJ1-4,TGTGCCAGCAGCCCTAACGTCCGGGAAAAACTGTTTTTT,CASSPNVREKLFF
-,TRBD2,TRBV7-2,TRBJ2-5,TGTGCCAGCAGCTTATACAGCGGGGGGGCGGAGACCCAGTACTTC,CASSLYSGGAETQYF
-,-,TRBV11-3,TRBJ2-7,TGTGCCAGCAGCCCCCCGAGGCGCTTCGGCTACGAGCAGTACTTC,CASSPPRRFGYEQYF
once,-,TRBV5-8,TRBJ2-7,TGTGCCAGCAGCTTGGTCGGGGACGAGCAGTACTTC,CASSLVGDEQYF
-,TRBD1,TRBV18,TRBJ2-2,TGTGCCAGCTCACCCGGGACAGGTCTCGCCGGGGAGCTGTTTTTT,CASSPGTGLAGELFF
-,TRBD2,TRBV4-1,TRBJ2-3,TGCGCCAGCAGCCGTCGGACTAGTAGGGGCGATACGCAGTATTTT,CASSRRTSRGDTQYF
-,TRBD1,TRBV28,TRBJ1-2,TGTGCCAGCAGTGCGCCAGGACAGGTCGATTCCTATGGCTACACCTTC,CASSAPGQVDSYGYTF
-,TRBD1,TRBV28,TRBJ1-5,TGTGCCAGCAGCCAACCGGGACAGGGGGCGTGGGGGAGCAATCAGCCCCAGCATTTT,CASSQPGQGAWGSNQPQHF
-,TRBD2,TRBV5-4,TRBJ2-7,TGTGCCAGCAGCTTGGGGAGCGGGGACGAGCAGTACTTC,CASSLGSGDEQYF
few,-,TRBV23-1,TRBJ1-1,TGCGCCAGCAGTCCATCCTGGGAGGGCTCTTACACTGAAGCTTTCTTT,CASSPSWEGSYTEAFF
-,-,TRBV15,TRBJ2-3,TGTGCCACCAGCAGGGACAAGGGGACAGATACGCAGTATTTT,CATSRDKGTDTQYF
-,-,TRBV7-2,TRBJ1-3,TGTGCCAGCAGCGTAACAGGCAGCTCTGGAAACACCATATATTTT,CASSVTGSSGNTIYF
-,-,TRBV28,TRBJ2-2,TGTGCCAGCAGTTTAGTGGGGAGTGGGTCCGGGGAGCTGTTTTTT,CASSLVGSGSGELFF
-,TRBD2,TRBV7-6,TRBJ2-7,TGTGCCAGCAGCGAACTAGCGGGGGGGGAAGAGCAGTACTTC,CASSELAGGEEQYF
-,-,TRBV9,TRBJ1-2,TGTGCCAGCACCATAGGGGGTCGCGACTATGGCTACACCTTC,CASTIGGRDYGYTF
few,TRBD1,TRBV5-4,TRBJ1-4,TGTGCCAGCAGCTTGGCCCCCCAGACAGGGACTAATGAAAAACTGTTTTTT,CASSLAPQTGTNEKLFF
-,TRBD2,TRBV6-5,TRBJ2-1,TGTGCCAGCAGTTCCTCTAGCGGGGCTCTGTTCTTC,CASSSSSGALFF
-,TRBD1,TRBV27,TRBJ2-3,TGTGCCAGCAGTTTAGTAGGGACAGGGGGAACAGATACGCAGTATTTT,CASSLVGTGGTDTQYF
-,TRBD2,TRBV2,TRBJ2-3,TGTGCCAGCAGTGAACGGGCTAGCGGATATGTTGGAGATACGCAGTATTTT,CASSERASGYVGDTQYF
-,TRBD1,TRBV7-3,TRBJ1-2,TGTGCCAGCAGCCCAACAGACAGGGTTTTTAATTTCTACACCTTC,CASSPTDRVFNFYTF
-,-,TRBV4-1,TRBJ1-2,TGCGCCAGCAGCCAAGAGGGCGGAGGTGGATATGGCTACACCTTC,CASSQEGGGGYGYTF
-,TRBD2,TRBV5-4,TRBJ2-5,TGTGCCAGCAGCTTGGAAGGGACTAGCGTTGAGACCCAGTACTTC,CASSLEGTSVETQYF
-,TRBD1,TRBV6-5,TRBJ1-5,TGTGCCAGCAGAAGGGACAGGGGGGGCGGTCAGCCCCAGCATTTT,CASRRDRGGGQPQHF
-,-,TRBV18,TRBJ1-2,TGTGCCAGCTCTCCAACAGGGTTAGCTAACTATGGCTACACCTTC,CASSPTGLANYGYTF
-,TRBD2,TRBV2,TRBJ2-6,TGTGCCAGCAGTGAACCAGCGGGGGGGTCCCACGGGGCCAACGTCCTGACTTTC,CASSEPAGGSHGANVLTF
few,TRBD1,TRBV5-1,TRBJ1-1,TGCGCCAGCAGCTTACGACAGGGTGTGAACACTGAAGCTTTCTTT,CASSLRQGVNTEAFF
-,TRBD1,TRBV18,TRBJ2-3,TGTGCCAGCTCCCACCAAACGACAGGGGAAGGCACAGATACGCAGTATTTT,CASSHQTTGEGTDTQYF
-,TRBD1,TRBV5-4,TRBJ1-2,TGTGCCAGCAGCCTCGGGACAGGGGTTCTTGGCTACACCTTC,CASSLGTGVLGYTF